This T cell receptor beta chain was identified in a study of blood T cell repertoires in COVID-19. This clone was counted once. From germline, CDR1 is SGHTA and CDR2 FQGNSA. After removal of 7 bases from V and 8 bases from J, the junction contained 14 bases not matched to a gene. The CDR3 sequence is 15 residues long. TCRdb's copy holds only in-frame clones and misses some; the assay was immunoSEQ multiplex PCR. This table holds 140,000 or so clones, roughly 81% found once. The V and J genes are TRBV7-2 and TRBJ1-2, with 9 bases that match TRBD1. The sequenced sample was peripheral blood. The clonotype originates from a human donor with acute or convalescent COVID-19. The donor label of this sample is uncertain. The CDR3 region is CASTMKFGTGKGYTF. Written as DNA, the CDR3 is TGTGCCAGCACCATGAAGTTTGGGACAGGGAAAGGCTACACCTTC.